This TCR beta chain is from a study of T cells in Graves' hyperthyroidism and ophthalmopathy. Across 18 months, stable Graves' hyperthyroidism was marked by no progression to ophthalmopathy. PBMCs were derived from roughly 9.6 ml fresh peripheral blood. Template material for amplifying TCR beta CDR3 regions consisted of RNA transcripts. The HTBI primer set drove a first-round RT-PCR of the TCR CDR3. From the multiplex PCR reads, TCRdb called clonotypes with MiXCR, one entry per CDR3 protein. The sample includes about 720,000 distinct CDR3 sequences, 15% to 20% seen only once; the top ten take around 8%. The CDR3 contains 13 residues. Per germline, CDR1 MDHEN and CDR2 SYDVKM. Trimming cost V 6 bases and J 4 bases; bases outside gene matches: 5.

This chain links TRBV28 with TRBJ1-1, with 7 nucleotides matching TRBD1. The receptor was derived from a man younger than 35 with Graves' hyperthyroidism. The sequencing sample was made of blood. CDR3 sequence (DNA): TGTGCCAGCAGCAGGGACAGCGGCACTGAAGCTTTCTTT. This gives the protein CASSRDSGTEAFF.